These 16 T cell receptor beta chains were sequenced from one sample in a study of cytotoxic CD8 clonotypes in ibrutinib-treated CLL. Produced via immunoSEQ multiplex PCR; TCRdb's table is partial and in-frame only. Found here are 150,000 or so clones, approximately 90% of them singletons; the top ten hold 3%. Sequenced here: PBMCs, sampled at disease progression, from a patient treated with ibrutinib. The receptors stem from a human donor with chronic lymphocytic leukemia.

The rearrangement uses TRBV5-1 and TRBJ2-6; 8 bases align to TRBD1. The CDR3 has 16 residues. Germline loops: CDR1 SGHRS, CDR2 YFSETQ. V gave up 2 bases and J gave up 0 bases; unmatched junction bases: 1. CDR3 nucleotides: TGCGCCAGCAGCTTACAGGGGGGCTCTGGGGCCAACGTCCTGACTTTC. Translated, it gives CASSLQGGSGANVLTF.

This clone has just one count. The chain carries TRBV5-1 and TRBJ2-5; D is possibly TRBD1 or TRBD2 (5 bases each). V was trimmed by 1 base and J by 4 bases, leaving 14 bases between them. The CDR3 contains 15 residues. CDR1 and CDR2 (germline): SGHRS, YFSETQ. Written as DNA, the CDR3 is TGCGCCAGCAGCTTGATGGGACGGCAGGGAGAGACCCAGTACTTC. It is translated as CASSLMGRQGETQYF.

V and J are TRBV29-1 and TRBJ1-2; maybe TRBD1 (6 bases). Germline assignment: CDR1 SQVTM and CDR2 ANQGSEA. V was clipped by 4 bases and J by 5 bases, with 11 bases between them. CDR3 size: 12 residues. As DNA, the CDR3 is TGCAGCGTTGGATCAGGGGATTATGGCTACACCTTC. Translation gives CSVGSGDYGYTF.

This clone has only a few counts. The J gene is TRBJ1-2, the V gene TRBV7-9, with no clear D. With 5 bases removed from V and 8 bases from J, the gap between germline ends came to 24 bases. Germline V gene sequence: CDR1 SEHNR, CDR2 FQNEAQ (reference sequence). The CDR3 extends over 16 amino acids. The CDR3 loop is CASSTTHRYLEEGYTF. The CDR3 coding sequence is TGTGCCAGCAGCACGACACATAGATACTTGGAGGAGGGCTACACCTTC.

This chain joins TRBV7-2 and TRBJ1-1; D unresolved. Germline V gives CDR1 SGHTA, CDR2 FQGNSA. This CDR3 spans 13 amino acids. The V end lost 2 bases, the J end lost 3 bases, and 7 bases lay between the germline ends. The DNA of the CDR3 is TGTGCCAGCAGCTTATCTGGGGACACTGAAGCTTTCTTT. Translated: CASSLSGDTEAFF.

J is TRBJ2-5 and V is TRBV30; D might be TRBD1 (8 bases). Germline V lookup: CDR1 GTSNPN, CDR2 SVGIG (reference sequence). The CDR3 is 13 amino acids. Trimming removed 3 bases from V and 7 bases from J, with 15 bases in between. The CDR3 is CAWRSSGQGTQYF. The DNA for the CDR3 is TGTGCCTGGAGGTCTAGCGGACAGGGGACCCAGTACTTC.

The rearrangement joins TRBV10-3 to TRBJ1-1; D perhaps matches TRBD1 (5 bases). In germline, CDR1 is ENHRY, CDR2 SYGVKD. The CDR3 has 12 amino acids. V was cut by 10 bases and J by 1 base, with 10 bases left in between. Here the CDR3 reads CATAGENTEAFF. DNA for the CDR3: TGTGCCACTGCGGGGGAGAACACTGAAGCTTTCTTT.

The V gene is TRBV4-2, the J gene TRBJ2-3; D call uncertain. The CDR3 is 12 residues long. V lost 3 bases and J lost 2, with 3 bases in between. In germline, CDR1 is LGHNA, CDR2 YNFKEQ. The CDR3 DNA follows: TGTGCCAGCAGCCAGATCACAGATACGCAGTATTTT. It yields the protein CASSQITDTQYF.

This chain joins TRBV6-5 and TRBJ1-2, with D possibly matching TRBD1 (5 bases). CDR1 is MNHEY and CDR2 is SVGAGI in the germline V gene. The CDR3 runs 12 residues. V lost 7 bases and J lost 5, with 11 bases in between. For the CDR3, the DNA is TGTGCCAGCACCCACCAGGGTTATGGCTACACCTTC. Translated: CASTHQGYGYTF.

The chain couples TRBV14 to TRBJ1-1; no reliable D call. The CDR3 runs 14 residues. Germline V gene lookup returns CDR1 SGHDN and CDR2 FVKESK. V shed 8 bases and J shed 3 bases, with 16 bases lying between them. The CDR3 loop reads CASERRYPDTEAFF. The CDR3 nucleotides read TGTGCCAGCGAGCGAAGGTATCCTGACACTGAAGCTTTCTTT.

The chain couples TRBV5-1 to TRBJ1-1; D is possibly TRBD1 (6 bases). V gave up 3 bases and J gave up 3 bases, with 15 bases separating them. CDR3 size: 15 residues. Germline CDR1 SGHRS, CDR2 YFSETQ. The CDR3 region has the DNA TGCGCCAGCAGCTACCGAGGGGGGCGCGACACTGAAGCTTTCTTT. Protein product: CASSYRGGRDTEAFF.

This clone has more than one count but fewer than ten. The rearrangement uses TRBV29-1 and TRBJ1-4; D is undetermined. The length of the CDR3 is 12 residues. The V gene lost 0 bases and the J gene lost 8 bases, with 7 bases spanning the gap. The germline V gene has CDR1 SQVTM and CDR2 ANQGSEA. Here the CDR3 DNA reads TGCAGCGTTGAAGATCAGGCAGAAAAACTGTTTTTT. Amino acids: CSVEDQAEKLFF. Based on the CDR3 plus reference TRBV29-1 and TRBJ1-4, the full variable domain is SAVISQKPSRDICQRGTSLTIQCQVDSQVTMMFWYRQQPGQSLTLIATANQGSEATYESGFVIDKFPISRPNLTFSTLTVSNMSPEDSSIYLCSVEDQAEKLFFGSGTQLSVL.

The sample holds a few counts of this clone. The gene calls are TRBV2 and TRBJ2-7; TRBD1 aligns across 7 bases. V was pared by 8 bases and J by 3 bases, with 4 bases of the junction left unmatched. Per germline, CDR1 SNHLY and CDR2 FYNNEI. The CDR3 extends over 12 amino acids. Here the CDR3 DNA reads TGTGCCAGCCTGAGACAGGGCTACGAGCAGTACTTC. It translates to CASLRQGYEQYF.

This chain's CDR3 is CASSSRAVSYEQYF. In nucleotides, the CDR3 is TGTGCCAGCAGCTCGCGGGCCGTCTCCTACGAGCAGTACTTC. V is TRBV7-2 and J is TRBJ2-7; D may be TRBD2 (5 bases). Trimming removed 4 bases from V and 0 bases from J, with 10 bases in between. From germline, CDR1 is SGHTA and CDR2 FQGNSA. The CDR3 covers 14 residues.

This clone turned up a few times. The chain combines TRBV6-5 with TRBJ1-1, with TRBD1 matching 7 bases. This CDR3 has 13 residues. In germline, CDR1 is MNHEY, CDR2 SVGAGI. V trimming: 6 bases; J trimming: 3 bases; junction bases outside the gene matches: 4. Here the CDR3 DNA reads TGTGCCAGCAGAGACGGACAGGACACTGAAGCTTTCTTT. It translates to CASRDGQDTEAFF.

The J gene is TRBJ2-4, the V gene TRBV5-1; D might be TRBD1 or TRBD2, each matching 5 bases. Trimming removed 4 bases from V and 5 bases from J, with 10 bases in between. CDR3 length: 13 residues. The germline CDR1 and CDR2 sequences are SGHRS and YFSETQ. The CDR3 DNA sequence: TGCGCCAGCAGCCCGGGGCCAGAAAACATTCAGTACTTC. Translated: CASSPGPENIQYF.